These 2 T cell receptor beta chains were sequenced from one sample in a study of OX40 agonist ivuxolimab in advanced cancers. Generated by immunoSEQ multiplex PCR, the TCRdb table keeps only in-frame clones and is missing some. The sample has roughly 100,000 clones, approximately 81% seen once. The specimen was CD4+ or CD8+ T cells sorted from blood, collected in a trial of the OX40 agonist ivuxolimab. The receptors shown here come from an adult with an advanced solid tumor such as melanoma, head and neck, liver or kidney cancer.

This sequence joins TRBV25-1 and TRBJ2-2; D is unresolved. CDR1 and CDR2 (germline): MGHDK, SYGVNS. CDR3 length: 15 residues. The germline V and J ends were trimmed by 3 bases and 5 bases, with 13 bases remaining between them. DNA for the CDR3: TGTGCCAGCAGTGATCCTGGGTCCGCAACCGGGGAGCTGTTTTTT. The encoded protein is CASSDPGSATGELFF.

This rearrangement joins TRBV11-1 to TRBJ2-1; the match to TRBD2 covers 9 bases. After removal of 6 bases from V and 6 bases from J, the junction contained 9 bases not matched to a gene. Germline lookup yields CDR1 SGHAT and CDR2 FQDESV (reference sequence). The CDR3 sequence is 15 residues long. CDR3 sequence reads: CASRTLAGRINEQFF. Written as DNA, the CDR3 is TGTGCCAGCAGAACGCTAGCGGGGAGAATCAATGAGCAGTTCTTC.